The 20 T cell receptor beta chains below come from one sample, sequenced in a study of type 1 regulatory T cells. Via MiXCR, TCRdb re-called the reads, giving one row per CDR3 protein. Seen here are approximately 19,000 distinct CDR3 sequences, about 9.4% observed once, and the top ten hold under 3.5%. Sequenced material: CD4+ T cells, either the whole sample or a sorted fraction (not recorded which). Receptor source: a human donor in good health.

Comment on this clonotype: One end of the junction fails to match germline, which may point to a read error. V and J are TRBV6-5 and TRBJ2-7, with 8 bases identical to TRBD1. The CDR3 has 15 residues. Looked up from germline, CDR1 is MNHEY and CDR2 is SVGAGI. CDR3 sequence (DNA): TGTGCCAGCAGTTCCACCGGGACAGGCATCTACGAGCAGCACTTC. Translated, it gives CASSSTGTGIYEQHF.

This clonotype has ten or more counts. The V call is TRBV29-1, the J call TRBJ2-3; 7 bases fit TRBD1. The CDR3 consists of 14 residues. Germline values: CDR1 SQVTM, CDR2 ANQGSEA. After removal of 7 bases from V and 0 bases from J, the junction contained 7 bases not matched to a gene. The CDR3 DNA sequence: TGCAGCGCCCAGGGGGTGAGGAGCACAGATACGCAGTATTTT. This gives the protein CSAQGVRSTDTQYF.

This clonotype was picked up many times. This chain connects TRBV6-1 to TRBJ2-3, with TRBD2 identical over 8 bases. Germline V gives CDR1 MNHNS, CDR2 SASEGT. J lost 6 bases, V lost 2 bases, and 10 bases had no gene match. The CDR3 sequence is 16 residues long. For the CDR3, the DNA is TGTGCCAGCAGTGAAATTTCCGGGAGGGCCAGGGATACGCAGTATTTT. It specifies CASSEISGRARDTQYF.

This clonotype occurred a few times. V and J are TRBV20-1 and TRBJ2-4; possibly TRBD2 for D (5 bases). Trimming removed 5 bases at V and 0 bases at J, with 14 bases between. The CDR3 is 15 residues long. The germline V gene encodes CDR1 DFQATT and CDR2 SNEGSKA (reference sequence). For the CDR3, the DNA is TGCAGTGCTCTGCCCCCAGCGGTAGCCAAAAACATTCAGTACTTC. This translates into CSALPPAVAKNIQYF.

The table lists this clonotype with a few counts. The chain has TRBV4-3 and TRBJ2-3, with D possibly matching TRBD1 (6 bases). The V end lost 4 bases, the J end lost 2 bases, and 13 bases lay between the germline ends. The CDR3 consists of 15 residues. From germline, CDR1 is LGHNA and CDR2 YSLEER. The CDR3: CASSLRDTYTDTQYF. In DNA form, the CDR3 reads TGCGCCAGCAGCCTTAGGGACACATACACAGATACGCAGTATTTT.

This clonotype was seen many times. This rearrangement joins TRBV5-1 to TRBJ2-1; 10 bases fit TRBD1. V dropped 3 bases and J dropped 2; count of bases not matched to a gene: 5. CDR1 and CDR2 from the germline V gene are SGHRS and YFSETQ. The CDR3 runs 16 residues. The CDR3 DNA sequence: TGCGCCAGCAGCTCGGGACAGGGGCCAACCTACAATGAGCAGTTCTTC. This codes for CASSSGQGPTYNEQFF.

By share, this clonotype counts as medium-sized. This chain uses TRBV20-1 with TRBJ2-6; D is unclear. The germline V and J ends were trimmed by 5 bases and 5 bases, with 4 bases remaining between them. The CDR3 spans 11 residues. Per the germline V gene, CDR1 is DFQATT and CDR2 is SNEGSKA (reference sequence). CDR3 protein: CSAGRANVLTF. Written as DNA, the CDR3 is TGCAGTGCTGGGAGGGCCAACGTCCTGACTTTC.

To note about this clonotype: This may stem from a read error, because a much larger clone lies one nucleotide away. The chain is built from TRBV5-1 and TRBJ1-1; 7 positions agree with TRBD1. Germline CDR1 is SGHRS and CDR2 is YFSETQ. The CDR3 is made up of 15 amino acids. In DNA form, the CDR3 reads TGCGCCAGCAGCTTGGAGGGACAGAAGAACACTGGAGCTTTCTTT. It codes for CASSLEGQKNTGAFF.

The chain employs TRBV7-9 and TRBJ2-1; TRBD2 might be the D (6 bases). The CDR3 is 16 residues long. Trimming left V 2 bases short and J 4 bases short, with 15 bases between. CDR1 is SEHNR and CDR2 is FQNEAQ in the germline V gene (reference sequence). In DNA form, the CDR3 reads TGTGCCAGCAGCTTACTCCGGGGGAGTTTATACAATGAGCAGTTCTTC. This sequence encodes CASSLLRGSLYNEQFF.

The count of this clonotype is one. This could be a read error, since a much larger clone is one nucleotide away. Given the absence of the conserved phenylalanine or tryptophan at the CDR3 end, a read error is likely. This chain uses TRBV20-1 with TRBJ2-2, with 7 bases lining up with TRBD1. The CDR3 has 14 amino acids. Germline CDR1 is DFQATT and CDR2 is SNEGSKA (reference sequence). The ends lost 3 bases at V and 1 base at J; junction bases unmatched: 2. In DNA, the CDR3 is TGCAGTGCTAGCCGGGACAGGAACACCGGGGAGCTGTTTTCT. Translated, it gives CSASRDRNTGELFS.

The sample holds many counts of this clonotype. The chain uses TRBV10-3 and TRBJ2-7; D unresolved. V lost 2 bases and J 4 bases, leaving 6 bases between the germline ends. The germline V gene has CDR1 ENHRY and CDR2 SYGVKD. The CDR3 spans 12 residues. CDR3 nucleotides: TGTGCCATCAGTGAGGGCGGTTACGAGCAGTACTTC. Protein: CAISEGGYEQYF.

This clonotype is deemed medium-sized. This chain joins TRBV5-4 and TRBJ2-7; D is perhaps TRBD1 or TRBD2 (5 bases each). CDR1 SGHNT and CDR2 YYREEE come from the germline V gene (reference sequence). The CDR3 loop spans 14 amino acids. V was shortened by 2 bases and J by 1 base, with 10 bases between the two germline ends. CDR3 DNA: TGTGCCAGCAGCTTATCCGGGGCATCCTACGAGCAGTACTTC. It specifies CASSLSGASYEQYF. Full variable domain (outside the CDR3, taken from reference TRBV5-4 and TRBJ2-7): ETGVTQSPTHLIKTRGQQVTLRCSSQSGHNTVSWYQQALGQGPQFIFQYYREEENGRGNFPPRFSGLQFPNYSSELNVNALELDDSALYLCASSLSGASYEQYFGPGTRLTVT.

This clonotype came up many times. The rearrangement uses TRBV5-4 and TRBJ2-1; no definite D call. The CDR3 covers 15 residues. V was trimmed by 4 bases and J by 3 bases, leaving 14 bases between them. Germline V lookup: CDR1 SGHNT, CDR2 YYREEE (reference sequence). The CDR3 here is CASSPGPMIYNEQFF. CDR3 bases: TGTGCCAGCAGCCCTGGACCCATGATCTACAATGAGCAGTTCTTC.

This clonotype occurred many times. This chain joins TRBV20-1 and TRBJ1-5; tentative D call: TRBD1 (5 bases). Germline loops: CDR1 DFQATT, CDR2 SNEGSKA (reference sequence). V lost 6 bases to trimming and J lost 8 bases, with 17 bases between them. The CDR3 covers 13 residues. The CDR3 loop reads CSAPGQPQEPQHF. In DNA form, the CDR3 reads TGCAGTGCACCAGGACAACCCCAGGAGCCCCAGCATTTT.

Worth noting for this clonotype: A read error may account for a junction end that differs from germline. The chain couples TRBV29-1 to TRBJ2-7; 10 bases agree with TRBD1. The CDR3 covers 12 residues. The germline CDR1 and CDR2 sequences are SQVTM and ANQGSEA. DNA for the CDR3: TGCAGCGCCGGGACAGGGGTCTACGAGCAGTACTTT. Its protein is CSAGTGVYEQYF.

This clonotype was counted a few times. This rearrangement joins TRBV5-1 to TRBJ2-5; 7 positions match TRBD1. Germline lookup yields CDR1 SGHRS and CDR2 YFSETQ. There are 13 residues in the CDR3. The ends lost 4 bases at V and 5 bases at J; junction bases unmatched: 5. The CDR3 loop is CASSATGWETQYF. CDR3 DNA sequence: TGCGCCAGCAGCGCGACAGGGTGGGAGACCCAGTACTTC.

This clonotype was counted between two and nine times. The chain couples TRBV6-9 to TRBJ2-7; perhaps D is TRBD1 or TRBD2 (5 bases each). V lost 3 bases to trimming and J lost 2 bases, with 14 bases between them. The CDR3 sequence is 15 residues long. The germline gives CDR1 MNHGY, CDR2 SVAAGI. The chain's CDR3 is CASSYGTHITYEQYF. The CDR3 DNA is TGTGCCAGCAGTTACGGGACGCACATTACCTACGAGCAGTACTTC.

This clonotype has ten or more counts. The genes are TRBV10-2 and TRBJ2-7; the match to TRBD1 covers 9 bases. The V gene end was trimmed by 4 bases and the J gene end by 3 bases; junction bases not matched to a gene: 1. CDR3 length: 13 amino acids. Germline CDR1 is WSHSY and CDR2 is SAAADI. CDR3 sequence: CASSATGGYEQYF. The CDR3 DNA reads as TGCGCCAGCAGTGCGACAGGGGGCTACGAGCAGTACTTC.

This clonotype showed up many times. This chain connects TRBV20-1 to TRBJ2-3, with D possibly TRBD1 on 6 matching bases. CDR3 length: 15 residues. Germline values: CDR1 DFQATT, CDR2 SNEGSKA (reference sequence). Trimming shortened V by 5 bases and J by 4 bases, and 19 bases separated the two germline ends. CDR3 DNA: TGCAGTGCTCCTTACTCCCCTACAGGGTCAGATACGCAGTATTTT. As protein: CSAPYSPTGSDTQYF.

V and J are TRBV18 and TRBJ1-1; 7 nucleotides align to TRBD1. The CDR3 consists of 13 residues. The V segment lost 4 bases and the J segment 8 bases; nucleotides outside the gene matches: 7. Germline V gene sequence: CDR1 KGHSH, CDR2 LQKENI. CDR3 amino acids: CASSRNRGSEAFF. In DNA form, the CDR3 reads TGTGCCAGCTCACGTAACAGGGGTTCGGAAGCTTTCTTT. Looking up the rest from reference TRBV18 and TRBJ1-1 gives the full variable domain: NAGVMQNPRHLVRRRGQEARLRCSPMKGHSHVYWYRQLPEEGLKFMVYLQKENIIDESGMPKERFSAEFPKEGPSILRIQQVVRGDSAAYFCASSRNRGSEAFFGQGTRLTVV.